This TCR beta chain was identified in a study of T cell responses to AZD1222 COVID-19 vaccine. As for this clone: The antigen is unknown.

Notes on the study in general: Seropositive at baseline were only a handful of AZD1222 recipients. Most donors were white British and more were female, and clonal diversity was possibly underestimated. When two AZD1222 doses had been given, Spike-specific TCR breadth and depth rose.

Profiling relied on immunoSEQ multiplex PCR, and the TCRdb table lists in-frame clones only, not all of them. The repertoire consists of about 120,000 clones, with about 90% occurring once and the leading ten covering 5% to 6.5%. This TCR was recovered from an adult in good health. The input for sequencing was peripheral blood, taken on day 0 of AZD1222 vaccination.

The CDR3 is CRTSGTVDSPLHF. For the CDR3, the DNA is TGCAGGACATCCGGGACGGTCGATTCACCCCTCCACTTT. The chain uses TRBV29-1 and TRBJ1-6; D is perhaps TRBD1 (5 bases). The germline V gene has CDR1 SQVTM and CDR2 ANQGSEA. The CDR3 totals 13 residues.